Following are 13 T cell receptor beta chains from one sample sequenced in a study of T cells in Graves' hyperthyroidism and ophthalmopathy (dated by TCRdb to the late 2010s). Library prep was done by multiplex PCR. TCRdb lists the instrument as Illumina HiSeq 2000. Amplification of TCR beta CDR3 regions was carried out from RNA transcripts. For the first round of RT-PCR on the TCR CDR3, the HTBI primer set was used together with the Qiagen OneStep RT-PCR kit. TCRdb applied fastp at Q25 and MiXCR to the public reads, then kept only in-frame beta chains. Under each unique CDR3 protein, matching rows form one entry showing the most common genes and DNA. The sample profile shows around 600,000 distinct CDR3 sequences; more than 13% of them were found once. More than 6% of the sample goes to the ten largest clones. Sequences were obtained from blood. The receptor set was obtained from a woman under 30 with Graves' ophthalmopathy.

This rearrangement joins TRBV30 to TRBJ2-7, with D maybe TRBD2 (7 bases). The CDR3 length is 14 residues. CDR1 is GTSNPN, CDR2 SVGIG, per germline (reference sequence). V was trimmed by 2 bases and J by 2 bases, leaving 13 bases between them. CDR3: CAWSWGGGPYEQYF. In DNA form, the CDR3 reads TGTGCCTGGAGTTGGGGAGGGGGTCCCTACGAGCAGTACTTC.

In its sample, this clonotype was seen many times. The CDR3 DNA sequence: TGTGCCACCAGTGATCCCTTCGATGGCGAGCAGTTCTTC. Translated: CATSDPFDGEQFF. The rearrangement links TRBV24-1 to TRBJ2-1, with D uncertain. Looked up from germline, CDR1 is KGHDR and CDR2 is SFDVKD. The CDR3 length is 13 residues. Trimming removed 3 bases from V and 10 bases from J, with 12 bases in between.

This clonotype appeared a few times. The rearrangement uses TRBV7-9 and TRBJ1-3, with a tentative D call TRBD1 (5 bases). The CDR3 extends over 16 amino acids. V gave up 2 bases and J gave up 2 bases, with 13 bases separating them. The germline V gene encodes CDR1 SEHNR and CDR2 FQNEAQ (reference sequence). This CDR3 reads CASSLIRQSPGNTIYF. CDR3 nucleotide sequence: TGTGCCAGCAGCTTAATAAGACAGTCTCCTGGAAACACCATATATTTT.

A remark on this clonotype: This clone may be a read error of a much larger clone one base away. The final CDR3 position lacks the conserved phenylalanine or tryptophan, pointing to a likely read error. This chain connects TRBV19 to TRBJ1-1; D perhaps matches TRBD1 (5 bases). The germline gives CDR1 LNHDA, CDR2 SQIVND (reference sequence). Between the trimmed V and J ends, which lost 4 bases and 5 bases, there was a span of 17 bases. This CDR3 has 15 residues. CDR3 bases: TGTGCCAGTAGTAGACACAGGCCTCATGGGACTGAAGCTTTCTCT. Its protein is CASSRHRPHGTEAFS.

In its sample, this clonotype was seen many times. The DNA for the CDR3 is TGTGCCAGCAGTTCCGGGACTAGCGGGAGGAGGGATACGCAGTATTTT. As protein: CASSSGTSGRRDTQYF. The chain uses TRBV12-3 or TRBV12-4 and TRBJ2-3; 15 positions agree with TRBD2. The V and J ends lost 4 bases and 6 bases, in that order; junction bases with no gene match: 5. This CDR3 spans 16 amino acids.

The sample holds many counts of this clonotype. This sequence joins TRBV20-1 and TRBJ2-1; D remains ambiguous. Trimming cost V 0 bases and J 8 bases, with 14 bases left between them. This CDR3 comprises 14 residues. In germline, CDR1 is DFQATT, CDR2 SNEGSKA (reference sequence). CDR3 bases: TGCAGTGCTAGAGATTTCCCCCGTTCCGATGAGCAGTTCTTC. Its protein product is CSARDFPRSDEQFF.

This clonotype has a count of ten or more. The chain links TRBV15 to TRBJ2-5; unclear D gene. This CDR3 is built from 12 residues. The V end lost 5 bases, the J end lost 5 bases, and 9 bases lay between the germline ends. Germline CDR1 LNHNV, CDR2 YYDKDF (reference sequence). The CDR3, as DNA: TGTGCCACCAGCGGCGGTAGTGAGACCCAGTACTTC. Translated, it gives CATSGGSETQYF. The full variable domain, its missing parts supplied by reference TRBV15 and TRBJ2-5, is DAMVIQNPRYQVTQFGKPVTLSCSQTLNHNVMYWYQQKSSQAPKLLFHYYDKDFNNEADTPDNFQSRRPNTSFCFLDIRSPGLGDTAMYLCATSGGSETQYFGPGTRLLVL.

This clonotype has a handful of counts. CDR3 amino acids: CASSLGTSYGQPQHF. CDR3 bases: TGCGCCAGCAGCCTTGGGACATCCTATGGGCAGCCCCAGCATTTT. The genes are TRBV4-3 and TRBJ1-5, with a possible D match to TRBD1 (6 bases). The CDR3 loop spans 15 amino acids. Trimming left V 4 bases short and J 7 bases short, with 17 bases between. The germline gives CDR1 LGHNA, CDR2 YSLEER.

This clonotype occurred many times. The chain couples TRBV7-8 to TRBJ1-1; TRBD1 aligns across 7 bases. Germline V gene lookup returns CDR1 SGHVS and CDR2 FQNEAQ. The length of the CDR3 is 13 residues. V dropped 6 bases and J dropped 6; count of bases not matched to a gene: 7. Written as DNA, the CDR3 is TGTGCCAGCAGTTCTCCAGACAGGGCTGAAGCTTTCTTT. Protein: CASSSPDRAEAFF. The whole variable domain, remainder taken from reference TRBV7-8 and TRBJ1-1, is GAGVSQSPRYKVAKRGQDVALRCDPISGHVSLFWYQQALGQGPEFLTYFQNEAQLDKSGLPSDRFFAERPEGSVSTLKIQRTQQEDSAVYLCASSSPDRAEAFFGQGTRLTVV.

This clonotype was recorded at least ten times. The rearrangement links TRBV6-2 or TRBV6-3 to TRBJ1-5, with D unresolved. Trimming stripped 5 bases from V and 1 base from J, with 9 bases between. There are 14 residues in the CDR3. The germline V gene has CDR1 MNHEY and CDR2 SVGEGT. The CDR3 reads CASSLRRSNQPQHF. CDR3 bases: TGTGCCAGCAGTCTTAGACGGAGCAATCAGCCCCAGCATTTT.

The chain recombines TRBV6-2 or TRBV6-3 with TRBJ2-7; TRBD1 matches at 9 bases. Germline V gives CDR1 MNHEY, CDR2 SVGEGT. J gave up 5 bases and V 7 bases, and 6 bases lay outside the gene matches. The CDR3 length is 13 residues. CDR3 nucleotide sequence: TGTGCCAGCACCTTACAGGGGGCCAACGAGCAGTACTTC. Translation: CASTLQGANEQYF.

In this sample, this clonotype turned up many times. The genes are TRBV7-8 and TRBJ2-6; D remains unclear. Germline V gene lookup returns CDR1 SGHVS and CDR2 FQNEAQ. V lost 5 bases to trimming and J lost 0 bases, with 11 bases between them. The CDR3 sequence is 16 residues long. The CDR3 coding sequence is TGTGCCAGCAGCCTAGGATGGGTCTCTGGGGCCAACGTCCTGACTTTC. Its protein product is CASSLGWVSGANVLTF.

This chain connects TRBV10-3 to TRBJ2-1, with 14 bases lining up with TRBD2. The CDR3 is made up of 21 amino acids. V dropped 3 bases and J dropped 4; count of bases not matched to a gene: 17. CDR1 is ENHRY, CDR2 SYGVKD, per germline. CDR3 in DNA: TGTGCCATCAGTGATCCGGCGGGGACTAGCGGGAGCTTCCCCTCATACAATGAGCAGTTCTTC. Amino acids: CAISDPAGTSGSFPSYNEQFF.